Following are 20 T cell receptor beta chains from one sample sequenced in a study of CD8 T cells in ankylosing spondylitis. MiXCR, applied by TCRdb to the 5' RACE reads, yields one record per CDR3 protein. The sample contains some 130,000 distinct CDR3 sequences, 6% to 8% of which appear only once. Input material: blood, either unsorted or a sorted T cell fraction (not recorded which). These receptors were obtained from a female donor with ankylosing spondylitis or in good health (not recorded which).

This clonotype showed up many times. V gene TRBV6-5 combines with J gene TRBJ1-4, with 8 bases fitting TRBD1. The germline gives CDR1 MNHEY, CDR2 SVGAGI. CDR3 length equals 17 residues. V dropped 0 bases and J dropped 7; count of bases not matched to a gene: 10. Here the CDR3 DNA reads TGTGCCAGCAGTTACTCGGGGTTCACAGGGGGAGGTGAAAAACTGTTTTTT. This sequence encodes CASSYSGFTGGGEKLFF.

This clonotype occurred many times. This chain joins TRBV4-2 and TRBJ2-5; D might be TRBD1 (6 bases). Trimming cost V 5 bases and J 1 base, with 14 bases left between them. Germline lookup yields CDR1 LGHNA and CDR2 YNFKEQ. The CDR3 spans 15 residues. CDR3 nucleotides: TGTGCCAGCAGCGTCCTACGGACAGTCCAAGAGACCCAGTACTTC. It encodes CASSVLRTVQETQYF.

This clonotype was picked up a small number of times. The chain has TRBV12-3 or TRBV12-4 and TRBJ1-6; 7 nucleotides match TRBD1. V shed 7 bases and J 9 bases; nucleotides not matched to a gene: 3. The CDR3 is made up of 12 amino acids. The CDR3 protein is CASTGTVSPLHF. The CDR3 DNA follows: TGTGCCAGCACCGGGACAGTTTCACCCCTCCACTTT.

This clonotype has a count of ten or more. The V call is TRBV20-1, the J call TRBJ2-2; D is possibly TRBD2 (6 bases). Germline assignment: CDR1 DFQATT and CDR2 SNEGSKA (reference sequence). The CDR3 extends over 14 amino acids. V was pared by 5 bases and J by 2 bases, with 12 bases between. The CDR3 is CSAGGAENTGELFF. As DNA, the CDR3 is TGCAGTGCTGGCGGGGCCGAAAACACCGGGGAGCTGTTTTTT.

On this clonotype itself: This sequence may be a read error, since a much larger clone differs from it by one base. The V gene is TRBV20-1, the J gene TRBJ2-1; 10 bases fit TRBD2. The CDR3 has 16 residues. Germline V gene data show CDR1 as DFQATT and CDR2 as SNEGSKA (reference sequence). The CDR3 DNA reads TGCTGTGCCAGACATCAGCGGGGGGGCTCCTACAATGAGCAGTTCTTC. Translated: CCARHQRGGSYNEQFF.

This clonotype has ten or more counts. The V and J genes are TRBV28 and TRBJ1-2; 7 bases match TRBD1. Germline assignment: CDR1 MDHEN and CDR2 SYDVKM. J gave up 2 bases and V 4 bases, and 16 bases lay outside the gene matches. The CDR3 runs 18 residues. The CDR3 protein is CASSSPRGGAGANYGYTF. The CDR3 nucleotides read TGTGCCAGCAGTTCCCCCCGAGGGGGCGCCGGGGCCAACTATGGCTACACCTTC.

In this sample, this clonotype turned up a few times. The CDR3 bases are TGTGCCAGCAGTTCAAGACAGGGGACTGAAGCTTTCTTT. It specifies CASSSRQGTEAFF. The rearrangement joins TRBV12-3 or TRBV12-4 to TRBJ1-1; 8 bases are a match to TRBD1. J gave up 5 bases and V 4 bases, and 3 bases lay outside the gene matches. This CDR3 has 13 residues.

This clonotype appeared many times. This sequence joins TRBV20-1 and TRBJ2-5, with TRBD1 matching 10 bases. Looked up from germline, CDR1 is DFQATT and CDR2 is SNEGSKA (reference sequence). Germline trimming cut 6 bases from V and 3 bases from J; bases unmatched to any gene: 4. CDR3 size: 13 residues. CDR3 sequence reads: CSAPTGGEETQYF. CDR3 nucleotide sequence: TGCAGTGCCCCGACAGGGGGCGAAGAGACCCAGTACTTC.

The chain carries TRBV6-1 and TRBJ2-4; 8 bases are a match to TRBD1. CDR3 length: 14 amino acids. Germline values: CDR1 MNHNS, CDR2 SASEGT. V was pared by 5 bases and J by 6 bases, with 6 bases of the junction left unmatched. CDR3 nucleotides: TGTGCCAGCAGTCTTCAGGGGGCAGGAAACATTCAGTACTTC. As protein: CASSLQGAGNIQYF.

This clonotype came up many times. CDR3 in amino acids: CAGGLAGQGGELFF. In DNA form, the CDR3 reads TGTGCCGGAGGACTAGCGGGGCAGGGCGGGGAGCTGTTTTTT. The J gene is TRBJ2-2, the V gene TRBV12-3 or TRBV12-4; 12 bases are shared with TRBD2. The CDR3 sequence is 14 residues long. V was clipped by 11 bases and J by 7 bases; unmatched bases: 8.

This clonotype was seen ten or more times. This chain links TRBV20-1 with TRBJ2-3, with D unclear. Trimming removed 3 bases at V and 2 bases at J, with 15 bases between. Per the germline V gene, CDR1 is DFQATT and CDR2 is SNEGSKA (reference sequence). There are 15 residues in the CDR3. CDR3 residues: CSARDLGALTDTQYF. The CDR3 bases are TGCAGTGCTAGGGACCTGGGCGCGCTCACAGATACGCAGTATTTT.

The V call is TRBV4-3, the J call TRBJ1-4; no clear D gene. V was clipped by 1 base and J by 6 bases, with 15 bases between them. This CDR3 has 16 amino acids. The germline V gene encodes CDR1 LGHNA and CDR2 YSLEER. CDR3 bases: TGCGCCAGCAGCCAAGTAGGTGAGAGGGCAGATGAAAAACTGTTTTTT. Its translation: CASSQVGERADEKLFF.

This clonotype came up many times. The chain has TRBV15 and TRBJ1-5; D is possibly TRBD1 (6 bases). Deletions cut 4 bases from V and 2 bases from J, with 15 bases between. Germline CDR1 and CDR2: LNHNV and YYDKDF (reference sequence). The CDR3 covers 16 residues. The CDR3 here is CATSIRGGFGNQPQHF. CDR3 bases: TGTGCCACCAGCATTCGCGGGGGCTTCGGCAATCAGCCCCAGCATTTT.

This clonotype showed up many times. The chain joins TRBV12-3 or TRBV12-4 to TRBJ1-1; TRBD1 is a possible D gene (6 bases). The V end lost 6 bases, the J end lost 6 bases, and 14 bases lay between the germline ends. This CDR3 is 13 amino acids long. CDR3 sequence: CASRSDRLAEAFF. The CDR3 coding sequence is TGTGCCAGCAGGTCCGACAGGTTGGCTGAAGCTTTCTTT.

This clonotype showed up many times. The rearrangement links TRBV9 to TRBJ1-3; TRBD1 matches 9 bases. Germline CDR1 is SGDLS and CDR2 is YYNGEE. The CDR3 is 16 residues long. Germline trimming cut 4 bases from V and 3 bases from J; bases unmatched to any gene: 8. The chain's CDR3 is CASSPADRGGGNTIYF. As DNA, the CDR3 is TGTGCCAGCAGCCCGGCGGACAGGGGTGGTGGAAACACCATATATTTT. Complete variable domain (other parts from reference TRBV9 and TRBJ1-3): DSGVTQTPKHLITATGQRVTLRCSPRSGDLSVYWYQQSLDQGLQFLIQYYNGEERAKGNILERFSAQQFPDLHSELNLSSLELGDSALYFCASSPADRGGGNTIYFGEGSWLTVV.

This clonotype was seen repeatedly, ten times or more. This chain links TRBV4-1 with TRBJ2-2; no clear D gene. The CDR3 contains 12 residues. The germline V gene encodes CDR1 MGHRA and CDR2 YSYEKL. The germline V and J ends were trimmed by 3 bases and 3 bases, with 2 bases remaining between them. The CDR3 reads CASSHHTGELFF. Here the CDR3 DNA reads TGCGCCAGCAGCCACCACACCGGGGAGCTGTTTTTT.

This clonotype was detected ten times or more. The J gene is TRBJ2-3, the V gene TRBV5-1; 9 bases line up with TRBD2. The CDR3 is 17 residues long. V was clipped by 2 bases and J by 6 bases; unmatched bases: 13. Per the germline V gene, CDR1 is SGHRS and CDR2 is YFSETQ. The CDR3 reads CASSFPASGALGDTQYF. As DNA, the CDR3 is TGCGCCAGCAGCTTCCCTGCTAGCGGGGCCTTAGGGGATACGCAGTATTTT. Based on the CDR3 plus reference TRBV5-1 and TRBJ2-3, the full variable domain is KAGVTQTPRYLIKTRGQQVTLSCSPISGHRSVSWYQQTPGQGLQFLFEYFSETQRNKGNFPGRFSGRQFSNSRSEMNVSTLELGDSALYLCASSFPASGALGDTQYFGPGTRLTVL.

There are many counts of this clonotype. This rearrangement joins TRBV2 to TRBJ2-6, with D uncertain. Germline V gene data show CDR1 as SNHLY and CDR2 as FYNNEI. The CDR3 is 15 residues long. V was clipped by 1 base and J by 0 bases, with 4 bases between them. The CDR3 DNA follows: TGTGCCAGCAGTGAAGGAGGCTCTGGGGCCAACGTCCTGACTTTC. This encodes CASSEGGSGANVLTF.

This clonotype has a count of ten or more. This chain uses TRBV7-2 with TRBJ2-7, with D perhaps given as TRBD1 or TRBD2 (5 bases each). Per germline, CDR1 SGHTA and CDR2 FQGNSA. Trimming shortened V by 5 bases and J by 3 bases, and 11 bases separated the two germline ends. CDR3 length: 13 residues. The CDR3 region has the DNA TGTGCCAGCAGCCTAGGGACCCTCTACGAGCAGTACTTC. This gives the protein CASSLGTLYEQYF.

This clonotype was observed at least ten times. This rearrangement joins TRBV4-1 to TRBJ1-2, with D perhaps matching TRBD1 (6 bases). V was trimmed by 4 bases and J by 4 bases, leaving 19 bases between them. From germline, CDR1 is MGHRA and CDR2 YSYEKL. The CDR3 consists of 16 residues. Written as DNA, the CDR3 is TGCGCCAGCAGCCCCCGGGAGGGGGGAAAGATCTATGGCTACACCTTC. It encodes CASSPREGGKIYGYTF.